This record looks at one TCR beta chain sequence and its context. The antigen is not known. CDR1 and CDR2 (germline): SEHNR, FQNEAQ (reference sequence). After removal of 6 bases from V and 6 bases from J, the junction contained 7 bases not matched to a gene. This CDR3 region has 13 residues. This entry is derived from a study of cytotoxic CD8 clonotypes in ibrutinib-treated CLL. Overall study: Responses: around 25 partial, 2 complete; after median around 70 months, about 15 stayed remitted, 12 progressed. Samples yielded averages of 200,000 to 300,000 productive templates and around 99,000 productive rearrangements. Overall study findings and caveats: Clonality went up at the time of ibrutinib response, stayed stable in sustained remission, and later dropped back toward its baseline level at progression.

With sequencing, the targeted depth ranged from 1 in 200,000 to 1 in 1 million T cells. The repertoire was sequenced with immunoSEQ multiplex PCR; TCRdb's copy has only in-frame clones and lacks some. The table records some 120,000 clones, about 50% of them present only once. The source was PBMCs, collected after 24 months of ibrutinib treatment. This clonotype was sampled from a human donor with chronic lymphocytic leukemia. The genes are TRBV7-9 and TRBJ2-7; 8 bases are a match to TRBD1. The DNA of the CDR3 is TGTGCCAGCAGTTCTCTGGACAGGGCCGAGCAGTACTTC. This translates into CASSSLDRAEQYF. Looking up the rest from reference TRBV7-9 and TRBJ2-7 gives the full variable domain: DTGVSQNPRHKITKRGQNVTFRCDPISEHNRLYWYRQTLGQGPEFLTYFQNEAQLEKSRLLSDRFSAERPKGSFSTLEIQRTEQGDSAMYLCASSSLDRAEQYFGPGTRLTVT.